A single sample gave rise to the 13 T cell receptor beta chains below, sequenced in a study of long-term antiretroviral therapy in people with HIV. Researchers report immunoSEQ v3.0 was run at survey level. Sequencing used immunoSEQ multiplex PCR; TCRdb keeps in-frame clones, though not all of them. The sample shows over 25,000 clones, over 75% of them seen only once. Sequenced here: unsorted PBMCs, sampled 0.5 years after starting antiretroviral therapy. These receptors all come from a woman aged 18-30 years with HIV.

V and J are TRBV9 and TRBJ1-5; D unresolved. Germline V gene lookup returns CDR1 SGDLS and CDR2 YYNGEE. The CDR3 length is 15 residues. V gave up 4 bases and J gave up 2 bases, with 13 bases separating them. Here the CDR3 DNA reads TGTGCCAGCAGCCCAGCATCCGGGGGCAATCAGCCCCAGCATTTT. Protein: CASSPASGGNQPQHF.

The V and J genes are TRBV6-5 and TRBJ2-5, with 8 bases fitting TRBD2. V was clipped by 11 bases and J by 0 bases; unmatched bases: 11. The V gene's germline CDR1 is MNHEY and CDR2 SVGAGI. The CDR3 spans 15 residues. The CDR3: CAVSGVAGYQETQYF. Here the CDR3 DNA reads TGTGCCGTAAGCGGGGTAGCGGGGTACCAAGAGACCCAGTACTTC.

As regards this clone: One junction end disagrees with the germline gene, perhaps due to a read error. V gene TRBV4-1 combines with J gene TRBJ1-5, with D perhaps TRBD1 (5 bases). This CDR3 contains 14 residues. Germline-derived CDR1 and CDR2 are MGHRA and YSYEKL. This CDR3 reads CASSKEGTGQPQHF. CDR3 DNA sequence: TGCGCCAGCAGCAAAGAGGGGACGGGTCAGCCCCAGCATTTT.

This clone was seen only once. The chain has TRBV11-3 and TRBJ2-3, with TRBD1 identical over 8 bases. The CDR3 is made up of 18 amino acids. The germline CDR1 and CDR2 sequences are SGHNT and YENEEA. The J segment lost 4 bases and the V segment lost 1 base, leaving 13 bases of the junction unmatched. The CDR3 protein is CASSLVSRTGSAADTQYF. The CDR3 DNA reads TGTGCCAGCAGCTTAGTGTCCAGGACAGGGAGTGCCGCAGATACGCAGTATTTT.

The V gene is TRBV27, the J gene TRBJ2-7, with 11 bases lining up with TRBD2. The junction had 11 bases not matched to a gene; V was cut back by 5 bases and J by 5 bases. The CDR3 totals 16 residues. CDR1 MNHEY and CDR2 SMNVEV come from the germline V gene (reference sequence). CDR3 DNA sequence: TGTGCCAGCAGTCCTAGCGGGAGGCGCTCCAGACACGAGCAGTACTTC. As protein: CASSPSGRRSRHEQYF.

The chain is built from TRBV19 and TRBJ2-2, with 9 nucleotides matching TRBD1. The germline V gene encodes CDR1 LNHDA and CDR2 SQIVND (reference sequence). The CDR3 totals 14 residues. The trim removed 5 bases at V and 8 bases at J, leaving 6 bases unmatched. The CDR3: CASSLDRGRGELFF. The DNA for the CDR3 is TGTGCCAGTAGTCTCGACAGGGGGAGAGGGGAGCTGTTTTTT.

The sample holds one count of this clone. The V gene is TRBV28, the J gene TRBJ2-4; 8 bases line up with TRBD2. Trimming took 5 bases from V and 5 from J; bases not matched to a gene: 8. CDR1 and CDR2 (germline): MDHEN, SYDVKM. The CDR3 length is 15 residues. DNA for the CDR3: TGTGCCAGCAGTGCCTCCGGGACTAGTCAAAACATTCAGTACTTC. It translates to CASSASGTSQNIQYF.

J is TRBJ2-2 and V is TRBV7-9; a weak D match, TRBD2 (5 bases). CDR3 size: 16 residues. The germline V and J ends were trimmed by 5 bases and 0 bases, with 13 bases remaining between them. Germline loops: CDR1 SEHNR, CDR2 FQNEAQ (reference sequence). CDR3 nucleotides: TGTGCCAGCAGCCACCCGGGGTCGGCGAACACCGGGGAGCTGTTTTTT. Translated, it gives CASSHPGSANTGELFF.

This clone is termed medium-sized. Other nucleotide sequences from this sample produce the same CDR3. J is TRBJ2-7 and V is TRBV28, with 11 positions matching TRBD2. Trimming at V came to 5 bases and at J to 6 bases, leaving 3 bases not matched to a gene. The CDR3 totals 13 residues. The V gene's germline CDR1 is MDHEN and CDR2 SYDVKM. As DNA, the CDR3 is TGTGCCAGCAGTCTTGGGACTAGCGGCGAGCAGTACTTC. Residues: CASSLGTSGEQYF.

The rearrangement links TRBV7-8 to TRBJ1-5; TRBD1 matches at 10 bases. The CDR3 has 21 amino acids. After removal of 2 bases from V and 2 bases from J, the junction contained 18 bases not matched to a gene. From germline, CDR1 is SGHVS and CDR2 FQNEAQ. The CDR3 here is CASSLRSGTGVPVGGNQPQHF. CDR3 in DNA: TGTGCCAGCAGCTTAAGATCCGGGACAGGGGTCCCGGTGGGTGGCAATCAGCCCCAGCATTTT.

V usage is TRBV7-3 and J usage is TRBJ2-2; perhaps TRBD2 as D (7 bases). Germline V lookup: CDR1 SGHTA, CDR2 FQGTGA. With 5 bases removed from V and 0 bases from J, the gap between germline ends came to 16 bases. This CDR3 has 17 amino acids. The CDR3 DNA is TGTGCCAGCAGCCAAGGGGGGGTCTTACCGAACACCGGGGAGCTGTTTTTT. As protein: CASSQGGVLPNTGELFF.

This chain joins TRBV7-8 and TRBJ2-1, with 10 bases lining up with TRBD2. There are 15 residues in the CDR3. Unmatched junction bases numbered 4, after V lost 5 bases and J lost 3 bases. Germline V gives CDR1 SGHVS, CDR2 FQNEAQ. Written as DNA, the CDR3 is TGTGCCAGCAGCCCGAGGACTAGCGGCTACAATGAGCAGTTCTTC. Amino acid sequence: CASSPRTSGYNEQFF.

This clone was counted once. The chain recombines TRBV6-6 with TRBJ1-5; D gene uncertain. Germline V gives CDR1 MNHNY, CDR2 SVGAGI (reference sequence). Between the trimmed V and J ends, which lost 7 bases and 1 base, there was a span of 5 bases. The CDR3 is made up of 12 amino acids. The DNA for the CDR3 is TGTGCCAGCACTCGGAGCAATCAGCCCCAGCATTTT. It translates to CASTRSNQPQHF.